The 17 T cell receptor beta chains below come from one sample, sequenced in a study of cytomegalovirus exposure and HLA in healthy donors. This PCR relied on a set of 60 Vbeta primers and 13 Jbeta primers. Generated by immunoSEQ multiplex PCR, the TCRdb table keeps only in-frame clones and is missing some. The sample carries around 150,000 clones, approximately 85% recorded once. Specimen: PBMCs. The receptors derive from a girl aged 2 to 10 in good health and CMV-seropositive.

The chain uses TRBV13 and TRBJ1-2, with D possibly matching TRBD1 (6 bases). This CDR3 contains 14 residues. V was trimmed by 1 base and J by 5 bases, leaving 11 bases between them. Germline V gene sequence: CDR1 PRHDT, CDR2 FYEKMQ (reference sequence). CDR3 sequence: CASSLEGTRYGYTF. CDR3 bases: TGTGCCAGCAGCTTAGAAGGGACACGATATGGCTACACCTTC.

The chain recombines TRBV28 with TRBJ1-4; TRBD1 is a possible D gene (5 bases). The V end lost 3 bases, the J end lost 8 bases, and 16 bases lay between the germline ends. The V gene's germline CDR1 is MDHEN and CDR2 SYDVKM. The CDR3 has 15 amino acids. This CDR3 is CASSFGGQGGEKLFF. CDR3 nucleotide sequence: TGTGCCAGCAGTTTCGGCGGGCAGGGAGGGGAAAAACTGTTTTTT.

This clone is a singleton in its sample. The V and J genes are TRBV5-1 and TRBJ2-2; tentatively, D is TRBD1 (5 bases). There are 16 residues in the CDR3. The germline V gene has CDR1 SGHRS and CDR2 YFSETQ. V was shortened by 0 bases and J by 5 bases, with 14 bases between the two germline ends. CDR3 DNA: TGCGCCAGCAGCTTGGTCGGCAGGGTCGGAACCGGGGAGCTGTTTTTT. Translated, it gives CASSLVGRVGTGELFF. The variable domain in full, with the rest retrieved from reference TRBV5-1 and TRBJ2-2, is KAGVTQTPRYLIKTRGQQVTLSCSPISGHRSVSWYQQTPGQGLQFLFEYFSETQRNKGNFPGRFSGRQFSNSRSEMNVSTLELGDSALYLCASSLVGRVGTGELFFGEGSRLTVL.

The CDR3 bases are TGTGCCAGCAGCCCGTGGAGCGGGAGGGCCGGCGGGACCCAGTACTTC. It translates to CASSPWSGRAGGTQYF. The rearrangement joins TRBV7-9 to TRBJ2-5; 10 bases map to TRBD2. The germline V gene encodes CDR1 SEHNR and CDR2 FQNEAQ (reference sequence). CDR3 size: 16 residues. V dropped 5 bases and J dropped 7; count of bases not matched to a gene: 13.

J is TRBJ2-3 and V is TRBV5-4; D possibly corresponds to TRBD1 (6 bases). This CDR3 spans 16 amino acids. Germline assignment: CDR1 SGHNT and CDR2 YYREEE (reference sequence). V shed 4 bases and J shed 5 bases, with 20 bases lying between them. The CDR3 reads CASSPRGGPRGDTQYF. The CDR3, as DNA: TGTGCCAGCAGCCCACGAGGGGGACCTAGGGGAGATACGCAGTATTTT.

This chain connects TRBV28 to TRBJ1-5, with D perhaps matching TRBD1 (5 bases). The CDR3 is 17 residues long. V was clipped by 5 bases and J by 2 bases, with 19 bases between them. CDR1 MDHEN and CDR2 SYDVKM come from the germline V gene. Here the CDR3 reads CASSPRGLKQGNQPQHF. CDR3 in DNA: TGTGCCAGCAGTCCTCGGGGACTTAAACAGGGCAATCAGCCCCAGCATTTT.

The chain links TRBV5-1 to TRBJ2-7; TRBD2 is a possible D gene (5 bases). Trimming took off 0 bases at V and 0 bases at J, with 10 bases between the two ends. CDR1 SGHRS and CDR2 YFSETQ come from the germline V gene. There are 15 residues in the CDR3. DNA of the CDR3: TGCGCCAGCAGCTTGGTATGGGAGAGCTCCTACGAGCAGTACTTC. It is translated as CASSLVWESSYEQYF.

The chain has TRBV2 and TRBJ2-7, with 14 bases fitting TRBD2. Trimming at V came to 1 base and at J to 5 bases, leaving 4 bases not matched to a gene. The length of the CDR3 is 16 residues. Per the germline V gene, CDR1 is SNHLY and CDR2 is FYNNEI. This chain's CDR3 is CASSEGGLAGVDEQYF. Here the CDR3 DNA reads TGTGCCAGCAGTGAAGGGGGACTAGCGGGAGTCGACGAGCAGTACTTC.

The CDR3 bases are TGCGCCAGCAGCGAGGTAGCGGGATACAATGAGCAGTTCTTC. Amino acid sequence: CASSEVAGYNEQFF. J is TRBJ2-1 and V is TRBV5-1, with TRBD2 identical over 8 bases. There are 14 residues in the CDR3. Germline values: CDR1 SGHRS, CDR2 YFSETQ. The J segment lost 4 bases and the V segment lost 4 bases, leaving 4 bases of the junction unmatched.

The V call is TRBV9, the J call TRBJ2-7; 8 nucleotides align to TRBD2. V gave up 3 bases and J gave up 2 bases; unmatched junction bases: 4. Germline lookup yields CDR1 SGDLS and CDR2 YYNGEE. The CDR3 extends over 14 amino acids. Written as DNA, the CDR3 is TGTGCCAGCAGCGAGACTAGCGACCCCTACGAGCAGTACTTC. Translation: CASSETSDPYEQYF.

This chain uses TRBV6-6 with TRBJ2-7; maybe TRBD2 (5 bases). V was trimmed by 2 bases and J by 0 bases, leaving 8 bases between them. This CDR3 is 14 amino acids long. Germline V gene lookup returns CDR1 MNHNY and CDR2 SVGAGI (reference sequence). This CDR3 reads CASSYERTSYEQYF. For the CDR3, the DNA is TGTGCCAGCAGTTACGAGCGGACCTCCTACGAGCAGTACTTC.

This chain joins TRBV18 and TRBJ2-5, with D perhaps matching TRBD1 (5 bases). Germline loops: CDR1 KGHSH, CDR2 LQKENI. There are 15 residues in the CDR3. Trimming left V 3 bases short and J 7 bases short, with 18 bases between. CDR3 DNA sequence: TGTGCCAGCTCACCGAGAAATATTGGGGCGGTGACCCAGTACTTC. It codes for CASSPRNIGAVTQYF.

This chain connects TRBV11-2 to TRBJ2-7; D call uncertain. The CDR3 totals 13 residues. The V and J ends lost 1 base and 5 bases respectively, with 9 bases between them. Germline CDR1 reads SGHAT; CDR2 reads FQNNGV. CDR3 sequence: CASSLGRYNEQYF. CDR3 DNA sequence: TGTGCCAGCAGCTTAGGGAGATATAACGAGCAGTACTTC.

The CDR3 is CASSSDRSDEKLFF. The CDR3, as DNA: TGTGCCAGCAGTTCGGACAGAAGCGATGAAAAACTGTTTTTT. The genes are TRBV28 and TRBJ1-4; D may be TRBD1 (6 bases). This CDR3 spans 14 amino acids. Per germline, CDR1 MDHEN and CDR2 SYDVKM. V was cut by 4 bases and J by 6 bases, with 12 bases left in between.

The chain's CDR3 is CSSAGRGNTEAFF. CDR3 DNA: TGCAGTAGCGCGGGGAGGGGGAACACTGAAGCTTTCTTT. The V and J genes are TRBV29-1 and TRBJ1-1; a possible D gene is TRBD1 (5 bases). The CDR3 is made up of 13 amino acids. Germline-derived CDR1 and CDR2 are SQVTM and ANQGSEA.

The CDR3 DNA reads as TGTGCCAGCAGTCTTCGGACAGGGAGGTTAGCCGACGAGCAGTACTTC. Amino acid sequence: CASSLRTGRLADEQYF. The chain employs TRBV6-6 and TRBJ2-7; TRBD1 matches 8 bases. J gave up 5 bases and V 5 bases, and 14 bases lay outside the gene matches. This CDR3 has 16 residues. CDR1 is MNHNY and CDR2 is SVGAGI in the germline V gene (reference sequence).

The gene calls are TRBV6-1 and TRBJ1-1; D is perhaps TRBD1 (5 bases). Germline assignment: CDR1 MNHNS and CDR2 SASEGT. V lost 7 bases and J lost 1, with 13 bases in between. This CDR3 is built from 14 residues. CDR3 residues: CASTPQGENTEAFF. For the CDR3, the DNA is TGTGCCAGCACCCCCCAGGGCGAGAACACTGAAGCTTTCTTT.